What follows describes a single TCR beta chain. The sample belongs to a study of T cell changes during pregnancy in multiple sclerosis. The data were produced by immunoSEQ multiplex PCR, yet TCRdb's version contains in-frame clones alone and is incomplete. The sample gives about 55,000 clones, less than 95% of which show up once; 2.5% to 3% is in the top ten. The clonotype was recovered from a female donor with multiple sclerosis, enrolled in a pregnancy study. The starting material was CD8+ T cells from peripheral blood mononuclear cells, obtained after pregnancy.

The CDR3 sequence: CASGLGQAYEQYF. The CDR3 coding sequence is TGTGCTAGTGGTTTAGGACAGGCCTACGAGCAGTACTTC. The rearrangement uses TRBV12-5 and TRBJ2-7; 7 positions agree with TRBD1. The CDR3 contains 13 residues. Germline CDR1 LGHNT, CDR2 FRNRAP. The ends lost 3 bases at V and 2 bases at J; junction bases unmatched: 1.